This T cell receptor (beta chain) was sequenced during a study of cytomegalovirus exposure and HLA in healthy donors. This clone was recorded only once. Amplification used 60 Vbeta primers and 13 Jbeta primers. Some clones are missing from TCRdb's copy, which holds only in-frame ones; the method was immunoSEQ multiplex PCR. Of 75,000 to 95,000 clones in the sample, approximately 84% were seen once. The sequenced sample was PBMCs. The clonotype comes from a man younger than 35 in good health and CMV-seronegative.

The CDR3 nucleotides are TGTGCCACCAGCCCCAGACGAGGGGGTGCGACTGAAGCTTTCTTT. It translates to CATSPRRGGATEAFF. This chain links TRBV15 with TRBJ1-1; maybe TRBD1 (6 bases). This CDR3 has 15 residues. Germline values: CDR1 LNHNV, CDR2 YYDKDF (reference sequence). Deletions cut 5 bases from V and 5 bases from J, with 18 bases between. Drawing the rest from reference TRBV15 and TRBJ1-1, the complete variable domain is DAMVIQNPRYQVTQFGKPVTLSCSQTLNHNVMYWYQQKSSQAPKLLFHYYDKDFNNEADTPDNFQSRRPNTSFCFLDIRSPGLGDTAMYLCATSPRRGGATEAFFGQGTRLTVV.